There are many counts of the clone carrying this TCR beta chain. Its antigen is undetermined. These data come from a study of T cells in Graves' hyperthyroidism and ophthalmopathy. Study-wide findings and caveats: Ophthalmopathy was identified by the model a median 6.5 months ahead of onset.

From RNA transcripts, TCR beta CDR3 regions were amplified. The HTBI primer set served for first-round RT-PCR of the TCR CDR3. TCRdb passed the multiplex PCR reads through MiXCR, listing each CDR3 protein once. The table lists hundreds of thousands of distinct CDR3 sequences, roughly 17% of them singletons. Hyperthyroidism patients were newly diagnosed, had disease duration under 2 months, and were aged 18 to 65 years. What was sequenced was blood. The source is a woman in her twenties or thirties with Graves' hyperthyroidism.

The CDR3 spells CASSPGSPEQYF. CDR3 in DNA: TGTGCCAGCAGCCCTGGATCTCCCGAGCAGTACTTC. The chain employs TRBV6-1 and TRBJ2-7, with D unclear. The V and J ends lost 6 bases and 6 bases respectively, with 12 bases between them. The germline CDR1 and CDR2 sequences are MNHNS and SASEGT. This CDR3 spans 12 amino acids.